Listed below are T cell receptor beta chains from one sample, sequenced in a study of blood T cells in healthy people across ages. TCRdb recomputed calls from the 5' RACE reads with MiXCR, one row per CDR3 protein. Of 800,000 to 1,300,000 distinct CDR3 sequences listed, around 27% are singletons. These sequences were also reported in another study, on T cells of mothers and their children.

The sequenced sample consisted of blood. Receptors originate from a girl aged 2 to 10 in good health. CDR3s include the opening cysteine and the closing phenylalanine or tryptophan. A D gene is named only where the DNA matches it firmly. Size is omitted from some rows. Given values are once, few, many or a class for expanded clones.

>NA|TRBV7-2|14|TRBJ2-5|few
TGTGCCAGCAGCCCCCTCCTGAAGGGGGAGACCCAGTACTTC
CASSPLLKGETQYF
>TRBD2|TRBV7-9|13|TRBJ2-1|few
TGTGCCAGCAGCAGAATAGCGGGAAGTAAACAGTTCTTC
CASSRIAGSKQFF
>NA|TRBV28|15|TRBJ2-7|few
TGTGCCAGCAGCCCCTCTAGGGCCGATAGTTACGAGCAGTACTTC
CASSPSRADSYEQYF
>NA|TRBV7-6|12|TRBJ2-5|few
TGTGCCAGCAGCGCCGAACTGGAGACCCAGTACTTC
CASSAELETQYF
>TRBD2|TRBV27|15|TRBJ2-3|few
TGTGCCAGCAGCGGTGGACTAGCGGGAGCGGATACGCAGTATTTT
CASSGGLAGADTQYF
>TRBD2|TRBV4-1|15|TRBJ2-7|NA
TGCGCCAGCAGCCAAAGACTAGCGGATGCCCACGAGCAGTACTTC
CASSQRLADAHEQYF
>NA|TRBV2|13|TRBJ2-2|NA
TGTGCCAGCACGAGGGATAACACCGGGGAGCTGTTTTTT
CASTRDNTGELFF
>TRBD2|TRBV20-1|13|TRBJ2-7|NA
TGCAGTGCTAAACTAGCGGGGACTTACGAGCAGTACTTC
CSAKLAGTYEQYF
>TRBD2|TRBV29-1|12|TRBJ2-5|NA
TGCAGCGGCGGGGGGGCAGGAGAGACCCAGTACTTC
CSGGGAGETQYF
>NA|TRBV12-5|13|TRBJ2-7|NA
TGTGCTAGTGGTTTGTGGCCTAATTACGAGCAGTACTTC
CASGLWPNYEQYF
>NA|TRBV15|14|TRBJ2-3|NA
TGTGCCACCAGCTCCCGGACTAGCACAGATACGCAGTATTTT
CATSSRTSTDTQYF
>TRBD2|TRBV12-3/TRBV12-4|17|TRBJ2-3|NA
TGTGCCAGCAGTCCAAAACTAGCGGGCCCTTCCACAGATACGCAGTATTTT
CASSPKLAGPSTDTQYF
>NA|TRBV5-1|13|TRBJ2-3|NA
TGCGCCAGCAGCCGTTCCGTACCAGATACGCAGTATTTT
CASSRSVPDTQYF
>NA|TRBV29-1|15|TRBJ2-7|NA
TGCAGCGTTGAAGATCCCAGGGGTGGCTTATACGAGCAGTACTTC
CSVEDPRGGLYEQYF
>TRBD1|TRBV25-1|15|TRBJ2-1|few
TGTGCCAGCAGCTACATTAACAAGGGGGCCAATGAGCAGTTCTTC
CASSYINKGANEQFF
>TRBD1|TRBV6-5|17|TRBJ1-2|few
TGTGCCACCCACCTCTGGGGACAGGGGAGATCTAACTATGGCTACACCTTC
CATHLWGQGRSNYGYTF
>TRBD2|TRBV2|12|TRBJ2-1|NA
TGTGCCAGCATCCAGCGGGGGAATGAGCAGTTCTTC
CASIQRGNEQFF
>TRBD2|TRBV13|15|TRBJ2-3|NA
TGTGCCAGCAGCTTATCACTAGCGGGACAAGATACGCAGTATTTT
CASSLSLAGQDTQYF
>TRBD1|TRBV29-1|13|TRBJ1-1|NA
TGCAGCGTCTACAGGGGGACAGGGACTGAAGCTTTCTTT
CSVYRGTGTEAFF
>NA|TRBV5-1|14|TRBJ1-2|NA
TGCGCCAGCAGCTTAGAGGTCAGGAGCGATGGCTACACCTTC
CASSLEVRSDGYTF
>NA|TRBV7-8|16|TRBJ2-7|few
TGTGCCAGCAGCCCAACCGGGCCCCCAACGTCCTACGAGCAGTACTTC
CASSPTGPPTSYEQYF
>NA|TRBV4-1|15|TRBJ1-2|NA
TGCGCCAGCAGCCAAGATCTTGCAGGCGTCTATGGCTACACCTTC
CASSQDLAGVYGYTF
>NA|TRBV2|15|TRBJ2-1|NA
TGTGCCAGCAGCTATCGCGAGGCTCCCTACAATGAGCAGTTCTTC
CASSYREAPYNEQFF
>TRBD1|TRBV20-1|17|TRBJ2-5|NA
TGCAGTGCTACCCCCGACAGGGGCGTTGGTGGCAAGAGACCCCAGTACTTC
CSATPDRGVGGKRPQYF
>NA|TRBV9|12|TRBJ1-2|NA
TGTGCCAGCACGGGACTAACAGGGATCTACACCTTC
CASTGLTGIYTF
>NA|TRBV29-1|14|TRBJ2-2|few
TGCAGCGTCGAACCAGGTTCGAACACCGGGGAGCTGTTTTTT
CSVEPGSNTGELFF
>NA|TRBV11-1|16|TRBJ2-7|few
TGTGCCAGCAGCCCGTTGGGGCAGGTGGGTTTATACGAGCAGTACTTC
CASSPLGQVGLYEQYF
>NA|TRBV7-2|13|TRBJ2-3|NA
TGTGCCAGCAGCTTGGGTTCGTCGGATACGCAGTATTTT
CASSLGSSDTQYF
>NA|TRBV5-1|16|TRBJ1-2|NA
TGCGCCAGCAGCTTGGCCCTGTCTTCCGGAGTACATGGCTACACCTTC
CASSLALSSGVHGYTF
>NA|TRBV14|15|TRBJ2-5|NA
TGTGCCAGCAGCCAAGATGGTGTCATGGACGAGACCCAGTACTTC
CASSQDGVMDETQYF
>NA|TRBV29-1|10|TRBJ1-1|few
TGCAGCGTTGTGGGCTCAGAAGCTTTCTTT
CSVVGSEAFF
>NA|TRBV27|14|TRBJ1-2|NA
TGTGCCAGCAGTCACGGGGGCGATGACTATGGCTACACCTTC
CASSHGGDDYGYTF
>TRBD1|TRBV5-1|12|TRBJ1-2|NA
TGCGCCAGCAGCTTACAGGGGACTGGCTACACCTTC
CASSLQGTGYTF
>NA|TRBV18|14|TRBJ1-6|NA
TGTGCCAGCTCAATGGCGGCTGGGGTTCAGCCCCTCCACTTT
CASSMAAGVQPLHF
>TRBD2|TRBV11-1|16|TRBJ2-3|NA
TGTGCCAGCAGCTTAGGTCCTAGCGGGGCCACAGATACGCAGTATTTT
CASSLGPSGATDTQYF
>TRBD2|TRBV20-1|19|TRBJ2-3|few
TGCAGTGCTAGAGATCGGTCTAGCGGGCCTTCTTTATCCACAGATACGCAGTATTTT
CSARDRSSGPSLSTDTQYF
>NA|TRBV5-5|14|TRBJ2-4|NA
TGTGCCAGCAGCTTTAAACCTCTCCAAAACATTCAGTACTTC
CASSFKPLQNIQYF
>TRBD2|TRBV4-3|15|TRBJ2-7|NA
TGCGCCAGCAGCCAAGACAGCGGGGGGGGATACGAGCAGTACTTC
CASSQDSGGGYEQYF
>TRBD1|TRBV6-5|14|TRBJ1-1|once
TGTGCCAGCAGCCTAGACAGGGTTCGAACTGAAGCTTTCTTT
CASSLDRVRTEAFF
>NA|TRBV5-5|16|TRBJ2-7|NA
TGTGCCAGCAGCTGGGGCGGGACACCGATCTCCTACGAGCAGTACTTC
CASSWGGTPISYEQYF
>NA|TRBV7-8|14|TRBJ2-7|many
TGTGCCAGCAGCCCCTGGGCAGGCTCCCACGAGCAGTACTTC
CASSPWAGSHEQYF
>TRBD1|TRBV20-1|16|TRBJ1-1|once
TGCAGTGCCGACGCCGGGACAGGGCTCATGAACACTGAAGCTTTCTTT
CSADAGTGLMNTEAFF
>TRBD1|TRBV6-1|17|TRBJ2-2|few
TGTGCCAGCAGTGAGCTTTGGCAGGGGGCGAACACCGGGGAGCTGTTTTTT
CASSELWQGANTGELFF
>TRBD1|TRBV4-1|15|TRBJ1-1|NA
TGCGCCAGCAGCCGGGGACAGATCGTGAACACTGAAGCTTTCTTT
CASSRGQIVNTEAFF
>NA|TRBV12-3/TRBV12-4|14|TRBJ2-7|few
TGTGCCAGCAGTTCACTAGCAACCTCCTACGAGCAGTACTTC
CASSSLATSYEQYF
>TRBD1|TRBV28|14|TRBJ1-6|NA
TGTGCCAGCAGCCAAGACAGGGGCGGGTCACCCCTCCACTTT
CASSQDRGGSPLHF
>NA|TRBV20-1|15|TRBJ2-1|NA
TGCAGTGCTAGTGAGGGACTTACCGCCTACAATGAGCAGTTCTTC
CSASEGLTAYNEQFF
>NA|TRBV4-3|13|TRBJ2-1|NA
TGCGCCAGCAGCGCGGACGCGGGTTATGGGCAGTTCTTC
CASSADAGYGQFF
>NA|TRBV6-2/TRBV6-3|13|TRBJ2-1|few
TGTGCCAGCAGACTCACTGGGAACAATGAGCAGTTCTTC
CASRLTGNNEQFF
>NA|TRBV5-1|13|TRBJ2-5|NA
TGCGCCAGCAGCCGACACGACGGGGGGACCCAGTACTTC
CASSRHDGGTQYF
>TRBD2|TRBV9|15|TRBJ2-7|NA
TGTGCCAGCACCGCGGGGGGCGGGGGCGACTACGAGCAGTACTTC
CASTAGGGGDYEQYF
>TRBD1|TRBV6-6|15|TRBJ1-5|few
TGTGCCAGCAGTTACGTGGGGGACAGTAATCAGCCCCAGCATTTT
CASSYVGDSNQPQHF
>NA|TRBV11-2|14|TRBJ2-5|few
TGTGCCAGCAGCTTAAGGTCAGACCAAGAGACCCAGTACTTC
CASSLRSDQETQYF
>TRBD2|TRBV11-1|16|TRBJ2-5|few
TGTGCCAGCAGCAAAGGCCGGACTAGCGGGCAAGAGACCCAGTACTTC
CASSKGRTSGQETQYF
>NA|TRBV13|15|TRBJ2-3|NA
TGTGCCAGTAGCTTAAGGGGAATGAGCACAGATACGCAGTATTTT
CASSLRGMSTDTQYF
>NA|TRBV20-1|12|TRBJ2-7|once
TGCAGTGCCCGGTACTATACCTACGAGCAGTACTTC
CSARYYTYEQYF
>NA|TRBV29-1|14|TRBJ1-1|NA
TGCAGCGTTGAAGATCTCGGAGATCTTACTGAAGCTTTCTTT
CSVEDLGDLTEAFF